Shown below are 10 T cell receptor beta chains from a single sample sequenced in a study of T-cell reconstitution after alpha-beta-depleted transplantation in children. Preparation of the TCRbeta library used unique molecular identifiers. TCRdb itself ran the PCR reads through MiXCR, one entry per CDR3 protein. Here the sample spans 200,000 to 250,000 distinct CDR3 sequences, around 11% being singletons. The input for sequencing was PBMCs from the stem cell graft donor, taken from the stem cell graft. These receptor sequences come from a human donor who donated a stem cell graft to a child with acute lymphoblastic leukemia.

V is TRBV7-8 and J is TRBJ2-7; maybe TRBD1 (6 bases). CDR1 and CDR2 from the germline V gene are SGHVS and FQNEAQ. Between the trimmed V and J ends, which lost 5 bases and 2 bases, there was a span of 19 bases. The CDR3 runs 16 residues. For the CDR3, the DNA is TGTGCCAGCAGCGGCTTCACAGGGAGCGCTACCTACGAGCAGTACTTC. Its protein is CASSGFTGSATYEQYF.

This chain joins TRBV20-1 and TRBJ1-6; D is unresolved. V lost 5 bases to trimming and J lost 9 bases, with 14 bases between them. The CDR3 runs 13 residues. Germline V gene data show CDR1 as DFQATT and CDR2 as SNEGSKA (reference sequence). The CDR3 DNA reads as TGCAGTGCTGGGGATTATCGGTCTTCACCCCTCCACTTT. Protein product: CSAGDYRSSPLHF.

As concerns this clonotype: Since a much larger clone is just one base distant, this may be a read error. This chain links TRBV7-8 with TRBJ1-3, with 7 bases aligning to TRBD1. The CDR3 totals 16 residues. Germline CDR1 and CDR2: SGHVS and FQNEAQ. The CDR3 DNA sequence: TGTGGCAGCAGCCCCCTAGGGGTGACAGGGGGAAACACCATATATTTT. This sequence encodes CGSSPLGVTGGNTIYF.

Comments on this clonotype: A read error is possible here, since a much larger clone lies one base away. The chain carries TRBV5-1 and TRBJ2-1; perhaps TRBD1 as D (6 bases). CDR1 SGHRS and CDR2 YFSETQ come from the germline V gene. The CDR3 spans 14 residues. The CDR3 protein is CASSLGQGYNVQFF. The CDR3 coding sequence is TGCGCCAGCAGCTTGGGGCAGGGGTACAATGTGCAGTTCTTC. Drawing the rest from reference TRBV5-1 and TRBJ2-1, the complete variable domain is KAGVTQTPRYLIKTRGQQVTLSCSPISGHRSVSWYQQTPGQGLQFLFEYFSETQRNKGNFPGRFSGRQFSNSRSEMNVSTLELGDSALYLCASSLGQGYNVQFFGPGTRLTVL.

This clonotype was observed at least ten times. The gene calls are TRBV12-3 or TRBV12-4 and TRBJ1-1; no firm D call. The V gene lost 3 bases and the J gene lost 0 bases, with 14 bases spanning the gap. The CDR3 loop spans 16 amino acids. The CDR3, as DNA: TGTGCCAGCAGTTTTTATCACGGTATCATGAACACTGAAGCTTTCTTT. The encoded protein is CASSFYHGIMNTEAFF.

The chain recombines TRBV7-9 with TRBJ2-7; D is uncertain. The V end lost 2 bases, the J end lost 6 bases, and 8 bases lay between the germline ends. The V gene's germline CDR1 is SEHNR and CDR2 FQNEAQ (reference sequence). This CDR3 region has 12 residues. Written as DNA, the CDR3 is TGTGCCAGCAGCTTAAATCATTTCGAGCAGTACTTC. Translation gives CASSLNHFEQYF.

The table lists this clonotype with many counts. In DNA, the CDR3 is TGTGCCAGCAGTCTTGGGGCAGTAATTCAAGAGACCCAGTACTTC. Protein: CASSLGAVIQETQYF. The V gene is TRBV28, the J gene TRBJ2-5, with TRBD1 as a possible D gene (5 bases). Germline loops: CDR1 MDHEN, CDR2 SYDVKM. CDR3 length: 15 residues. Trimming left V 5 bases short and J 2 bases short, with 15 bases between.

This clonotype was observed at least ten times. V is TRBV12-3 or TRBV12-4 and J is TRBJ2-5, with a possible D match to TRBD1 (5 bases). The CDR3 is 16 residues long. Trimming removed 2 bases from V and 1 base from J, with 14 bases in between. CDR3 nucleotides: TGTGCCAGCAGTTTAAATCTGGGAAGGGGCCAAGAGACCCAGTACTTC. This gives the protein CASSLNLGRGQETQYF.

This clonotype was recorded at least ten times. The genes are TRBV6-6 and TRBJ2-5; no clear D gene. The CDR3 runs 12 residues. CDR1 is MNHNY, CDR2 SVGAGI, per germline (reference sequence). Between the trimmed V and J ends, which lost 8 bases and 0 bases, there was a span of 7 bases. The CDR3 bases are TGTGCCAGCCTTTCGTACCAAGAGACCCAGTACTTC. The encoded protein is CASLSYQETQYF.

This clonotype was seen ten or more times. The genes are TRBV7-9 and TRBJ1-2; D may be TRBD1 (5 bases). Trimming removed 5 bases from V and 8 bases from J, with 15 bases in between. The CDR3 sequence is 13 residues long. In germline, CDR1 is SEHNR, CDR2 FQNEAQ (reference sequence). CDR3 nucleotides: TGTGCCAGCAGCAATCCAGGGTTCCGAGGCTACACCTTC. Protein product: CASSNPGFRGYTF.